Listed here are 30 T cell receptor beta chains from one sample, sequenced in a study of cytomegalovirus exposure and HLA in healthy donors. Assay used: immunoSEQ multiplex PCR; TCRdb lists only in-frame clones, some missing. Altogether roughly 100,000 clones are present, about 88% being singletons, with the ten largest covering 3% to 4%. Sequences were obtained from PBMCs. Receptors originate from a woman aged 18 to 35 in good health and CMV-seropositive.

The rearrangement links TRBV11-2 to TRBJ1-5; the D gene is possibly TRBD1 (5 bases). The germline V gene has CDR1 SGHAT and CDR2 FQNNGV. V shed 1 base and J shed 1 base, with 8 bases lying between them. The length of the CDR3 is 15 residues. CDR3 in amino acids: CASSLAGGSNQPQHF. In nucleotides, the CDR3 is TGTGCCAGCAGCTTAGCGGGGGGAAGCAATCAGCCCCAGCATTTT.

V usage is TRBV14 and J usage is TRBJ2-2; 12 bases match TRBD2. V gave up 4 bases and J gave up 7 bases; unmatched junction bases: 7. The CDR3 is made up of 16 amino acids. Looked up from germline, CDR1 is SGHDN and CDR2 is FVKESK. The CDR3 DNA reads TGTGCCAGCAGCCCCCGACTAGCGGGGGCTGGCGGGGAGCTGTTTTTT. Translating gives CASSPRLAGAGGELFF.

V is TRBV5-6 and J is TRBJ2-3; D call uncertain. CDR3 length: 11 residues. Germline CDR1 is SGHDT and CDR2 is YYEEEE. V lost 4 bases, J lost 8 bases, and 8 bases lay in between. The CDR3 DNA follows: TGTGCCAGCAGCATCGTCGGTACGCAGTATTTT. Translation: CASSIVGTQYF.

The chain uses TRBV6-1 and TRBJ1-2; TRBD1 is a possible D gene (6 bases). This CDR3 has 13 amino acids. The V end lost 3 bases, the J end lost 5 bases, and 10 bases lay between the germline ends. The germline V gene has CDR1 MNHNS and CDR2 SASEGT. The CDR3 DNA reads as TGTGCCAGCAGTGAGGCAGGGGATTATGGCTACACCTTC. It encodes CASSEAGDYGYTF.

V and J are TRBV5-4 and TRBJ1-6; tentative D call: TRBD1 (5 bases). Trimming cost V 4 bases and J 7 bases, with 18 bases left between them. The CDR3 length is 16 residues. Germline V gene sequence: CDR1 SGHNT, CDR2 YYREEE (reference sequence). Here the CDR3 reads CASSPGGGGGNSPLHF. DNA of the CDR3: TGTGCCAGCAGCCCCGGGGGGGGTGGGGGAAATTCACCCCTCCACTTT.

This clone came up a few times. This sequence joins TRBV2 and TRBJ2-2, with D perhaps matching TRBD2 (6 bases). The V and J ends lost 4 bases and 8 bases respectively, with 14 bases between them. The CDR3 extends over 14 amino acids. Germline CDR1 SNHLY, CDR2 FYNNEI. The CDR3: CASSGDFSAGELFF. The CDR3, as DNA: TGTGCCAGCAGTGGGGACTTCTCAGCTGGGGAGCTGTTTTTT. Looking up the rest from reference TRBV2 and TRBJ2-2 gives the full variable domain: EPEVTQTPSHQVTQMGQEVILRCVPISNHLYFYWYRQILGQKVEFLVSFYNNEISEKSEIFDDQFSVERPDGSNFTLKIRSTKLEDSAMYFCASSGDFSAGELFFGEGSRLTVL.

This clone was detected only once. The DNA for the CDR3 is TGCGCCAGCCGATTGACAGGGACTAGCACAGATACGCAGTATTTT. It is translated as CASRLTGTSTDTQYF. V is TRBV5-1 and J is TRBJ2-3, with TRBD1 as a possible D gene (7 bases). Germline CDR1 is SGHRS and CDR2 is YFSETQ. Trimming stripped 7 bases from V and 0 bases from J, with 15 bases between. The CDR3 is 15 residues long. Together with reference TRBV5-1 and TRBJ2-3, the CDR3 gives the full variable domain: KAGVTQTPRYLIKTRGQQVTLSCSPISGHRSVSWYQQTPGQGLQFLFEYFSETQRNKGNFPGRFSGRQFSNSRSEMNVSTLELGDSALYLCASRLTGTSTDTQYFGPGTRLTVL.

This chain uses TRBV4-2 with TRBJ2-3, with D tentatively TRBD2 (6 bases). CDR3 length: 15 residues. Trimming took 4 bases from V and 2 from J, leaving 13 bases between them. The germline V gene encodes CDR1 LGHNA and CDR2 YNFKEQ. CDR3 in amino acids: CASSPLSGVTDTQYF. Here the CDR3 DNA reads TGTGCCAGCAGCCCCTTATCGGGAGTCACAGATACGCAGTATTTT.

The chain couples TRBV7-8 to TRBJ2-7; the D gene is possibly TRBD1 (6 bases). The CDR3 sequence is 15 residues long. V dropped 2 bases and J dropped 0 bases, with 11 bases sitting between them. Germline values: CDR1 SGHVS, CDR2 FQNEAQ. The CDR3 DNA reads TGTGCCAGCAGCTTACTCGGGACAATCTCCTACGAGCAGTACTTC. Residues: CASSLLGTISYEQYF.

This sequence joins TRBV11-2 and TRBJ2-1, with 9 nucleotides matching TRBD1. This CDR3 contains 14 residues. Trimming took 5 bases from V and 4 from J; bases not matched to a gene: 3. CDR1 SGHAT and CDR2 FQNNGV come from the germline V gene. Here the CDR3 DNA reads TGTGCCAGCAGCCCTGGGACAGGGTACAATGAGCAGTTCTTC. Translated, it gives CASSPGTGYNEQFF. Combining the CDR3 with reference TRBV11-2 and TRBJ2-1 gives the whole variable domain EAGVAQSPRYKIIEKRQSVAFWCNPISGHATLYWYQQILGQGPKLLIQFQNNGVVDDSQLPKDRFSAERLKGVDSTLKIQPAKLEDSAVYLCASSPGTGYNEQFFGPGTRLTVL.

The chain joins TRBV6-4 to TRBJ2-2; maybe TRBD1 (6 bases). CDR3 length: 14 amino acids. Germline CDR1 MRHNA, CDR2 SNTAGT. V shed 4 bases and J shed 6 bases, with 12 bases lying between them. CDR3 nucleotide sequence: TGTGCCAGCAGTGCAGGGGAACACTCCGGGGAGCTGTTTTTT. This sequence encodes CASSAGEHSGELFF.

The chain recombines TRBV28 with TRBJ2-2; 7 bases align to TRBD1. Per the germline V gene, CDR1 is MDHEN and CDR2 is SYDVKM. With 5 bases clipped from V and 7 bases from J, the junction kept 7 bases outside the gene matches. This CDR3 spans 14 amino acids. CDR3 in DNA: TGTGCCAGCAGTCGACAGGGATTGAGCGGGGAGCTGTTTTTT. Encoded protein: CASSRQGLSGELFF.

The CDR3 nucleotides read TGTGCCAGTAGTATACTTGAACAGGCAGCGAGTGGCTACACCTTC. It codes for CASSILEQAASGYTF. The J gene is TRBJ1-2, the V gene TRBV19; D possibly corresponds to TRBD1 (5 bases). V was clipped by 2 bases and J by 7 bases, with 17 bases between them. This CDR3 is 15 amino acids long. Germline CDR1 LNHDA, CDR2 SQIVND (reference sequence).

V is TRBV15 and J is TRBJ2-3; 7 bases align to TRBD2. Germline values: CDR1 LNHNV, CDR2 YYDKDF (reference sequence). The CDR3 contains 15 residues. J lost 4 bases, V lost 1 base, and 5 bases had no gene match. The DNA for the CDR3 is TGTGCCACCAGCAGAGTGAGCGGGGATTCAGATACGCAGTATTTT. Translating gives CATSRVSGDSDTQYF.

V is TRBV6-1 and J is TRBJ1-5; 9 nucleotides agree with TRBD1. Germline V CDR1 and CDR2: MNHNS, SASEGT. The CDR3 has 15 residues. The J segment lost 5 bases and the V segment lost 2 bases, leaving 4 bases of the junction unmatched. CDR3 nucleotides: TGTGCCAGCAGTGAACACAGGGGGCCGGATCAGCCCCAGCATTTT. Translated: CASSEHRGPDQPQHF.

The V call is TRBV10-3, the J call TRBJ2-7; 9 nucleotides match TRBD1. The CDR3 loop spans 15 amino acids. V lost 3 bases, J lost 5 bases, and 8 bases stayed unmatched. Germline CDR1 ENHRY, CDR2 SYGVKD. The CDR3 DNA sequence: TGTGCCATCAGTGAAGGGGACAGGGCAGGGGACGAGCAGTACTTC. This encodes CAISEGDRAGDEQYF.

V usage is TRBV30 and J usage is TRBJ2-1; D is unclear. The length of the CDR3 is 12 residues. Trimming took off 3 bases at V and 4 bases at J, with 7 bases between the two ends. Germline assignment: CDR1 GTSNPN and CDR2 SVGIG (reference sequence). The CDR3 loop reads CAWRPGYNEQFF. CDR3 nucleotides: TGTGCCTGGAGACCAGGATACAATGAGCAGTTCTTC. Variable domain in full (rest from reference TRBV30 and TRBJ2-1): SQTIHQWPATLVQPVGSPLSLECTVEGTSNPNLYWYRQAAGRGLQLLFYSVGIGQISSEVPQNLSASRPQDRQFILSSKKLLLSDSGFYLCAWRPGYNEQFFGPGTRLTVL.

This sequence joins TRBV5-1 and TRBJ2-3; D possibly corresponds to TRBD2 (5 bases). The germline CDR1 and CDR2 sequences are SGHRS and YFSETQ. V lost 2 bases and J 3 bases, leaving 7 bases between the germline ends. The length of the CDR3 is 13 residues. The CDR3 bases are TGCGCCAGCAGCTTCGGCGGGACAGATACGCAGTATTTT. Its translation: CASSFGGTDTQYF.

CDR3 nucleotide sequence: TGCGCCAGCAGTGGAGGGAACACTGAAGCTTTCTTT. It specifies CASSGGNTEAFF. The chain employs TRBV10-1 and TRBJ1-1; no definite D call. Trimming removed 4 bases from V and 1 base from J, with 4 bases in between. Germline values: CDR1 WNHNN, CDR2 SYGVQD (reference sequence). The CDR3 consists of 12 residues.

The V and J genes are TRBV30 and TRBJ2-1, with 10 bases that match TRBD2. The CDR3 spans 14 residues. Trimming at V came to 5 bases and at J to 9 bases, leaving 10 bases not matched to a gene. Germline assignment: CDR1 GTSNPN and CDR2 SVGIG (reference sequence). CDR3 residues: CAWALAGEGGEQFF. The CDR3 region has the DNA TGTGCCTGGGCCCTAGCGGGAGAGGGCGGTGAGCAGTTCTTC.

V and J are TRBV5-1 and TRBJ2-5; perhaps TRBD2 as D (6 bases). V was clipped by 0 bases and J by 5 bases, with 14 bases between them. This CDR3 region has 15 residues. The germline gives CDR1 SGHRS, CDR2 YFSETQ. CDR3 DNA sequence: TGCGCCAGCAGCTTGGCCACTAGCACGGGGGAGACCCAGTACTTC. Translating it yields CASSLATSTGETQYF. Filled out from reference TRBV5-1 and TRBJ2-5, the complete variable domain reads KAGVTQTPRYLIKTRGQQVTLSCSPISGHRSVSWYQQTPGQGLQFLFEYFSETQRNKGNFPGRFSGRQFSNSRSEMNVSTLELGDSALYLCASSLATSTGETQYFGPGTRLLVL.

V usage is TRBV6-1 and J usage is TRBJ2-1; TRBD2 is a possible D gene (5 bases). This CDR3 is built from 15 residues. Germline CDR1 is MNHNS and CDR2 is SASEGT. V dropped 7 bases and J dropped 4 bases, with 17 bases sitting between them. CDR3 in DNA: TGTGCCAGCAACCTGCGGCTAGCTACTTACAATGAGCAGTTCTTC. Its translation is CASNLRLATYNEQFF.

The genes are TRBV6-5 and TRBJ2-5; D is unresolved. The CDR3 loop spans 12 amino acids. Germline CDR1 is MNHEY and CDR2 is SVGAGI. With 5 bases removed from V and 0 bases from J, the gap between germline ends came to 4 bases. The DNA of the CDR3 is TGTGCCAGCAGTCCAGACCAAGAGACCCAGTACTTC. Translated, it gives CASSPDQETQYF.

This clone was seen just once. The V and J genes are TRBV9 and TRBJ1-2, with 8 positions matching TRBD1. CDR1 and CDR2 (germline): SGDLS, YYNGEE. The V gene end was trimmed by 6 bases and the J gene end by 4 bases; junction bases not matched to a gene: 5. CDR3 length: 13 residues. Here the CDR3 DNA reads TGTGCCAGCAACGGACAGGGCGGCTATGGCTACACCTTC. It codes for CASNGQGGYGYTF.

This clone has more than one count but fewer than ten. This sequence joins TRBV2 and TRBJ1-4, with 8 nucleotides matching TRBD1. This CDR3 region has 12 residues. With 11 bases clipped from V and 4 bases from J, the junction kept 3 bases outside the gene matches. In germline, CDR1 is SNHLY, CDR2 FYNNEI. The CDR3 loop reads CAGQGINEKLFF. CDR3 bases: TGTGCCGGACAGGGAATTAATGAAAAACTGTTTTTT. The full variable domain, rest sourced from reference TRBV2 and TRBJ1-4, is EPEVTQTPSHQVTQMGQEVILRCVPISNHLYFYWYRQILGQKVEFLVSFYNNEISEKSEIFDDQFSVERPDGSNFTLKIRSTKLEDSAMYFCAGQGINEKLFFGSGTQLSVL.

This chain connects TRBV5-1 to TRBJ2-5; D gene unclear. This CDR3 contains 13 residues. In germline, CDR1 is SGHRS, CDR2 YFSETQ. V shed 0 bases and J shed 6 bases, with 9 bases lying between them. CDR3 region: CASSLDEAKTQYF. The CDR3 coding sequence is TGCGCCAGCAGCTTGGATGAGGCGAAGACCCAGTACTTC. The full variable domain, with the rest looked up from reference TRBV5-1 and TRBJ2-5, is KAGVTQTPRYLIKTRGQQVTLSCSPISGHRSVSWYQQTPGQGLQFLFEYFSETQRNKGNFPGRFSGRQFSNSRSEMNVSTLELGDSALYLCASSLDEAKTQYFGPGTRLLVL.

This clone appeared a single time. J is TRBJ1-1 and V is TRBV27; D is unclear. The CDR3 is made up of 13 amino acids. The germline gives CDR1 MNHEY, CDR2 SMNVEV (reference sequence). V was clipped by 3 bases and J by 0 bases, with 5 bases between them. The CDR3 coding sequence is TGTGCCAGCAGTTTCGGGATGAACACTGAAGCTTTCTTT. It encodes CASSFGMNTEAFF.

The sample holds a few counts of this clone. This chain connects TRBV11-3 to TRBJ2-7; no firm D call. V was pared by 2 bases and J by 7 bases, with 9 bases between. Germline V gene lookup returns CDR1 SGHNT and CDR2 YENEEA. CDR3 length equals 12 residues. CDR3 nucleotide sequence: TGTGCCAGCAGCTTAACATCTAGGGAGCAGTACTTC. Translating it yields CASSLTSREQYF.

The CDR3 region has the DNA TGTGCCAGCAGCGTTTCTAGCGGGAGGGCTAATGAGCAGTTCTTC. Translation gives CASSVSSGRANEQFF. The chain joins TRBV9 to TRBJ2-1, with 12 bases that match TRBD2. The CDR3 contains 15 residues. The V segment lost 2 bases and the J segment 7 bases; nucleotides outside the gene matches: 4. Germline CDR1 SGDLS, CDR2 YYNGEE.

The CDR3 loop reads CASSYTTGITEAFF. CDR3 nucleotide sequence: TGTGCCAGCAGTTACACGACCGGGATCACTGAAGCTTTCTTT. This sequence joins TRBV27 and TRBJ1-1; D gene ambiguous. This CDR3 has 14 amino acids. Germline lookup yields CDR1 MNHEY and CDR2 SMNVEV (reference sequence). Trimming pared 4 bases from V and 4 bases from J, leaving 13 bases between.